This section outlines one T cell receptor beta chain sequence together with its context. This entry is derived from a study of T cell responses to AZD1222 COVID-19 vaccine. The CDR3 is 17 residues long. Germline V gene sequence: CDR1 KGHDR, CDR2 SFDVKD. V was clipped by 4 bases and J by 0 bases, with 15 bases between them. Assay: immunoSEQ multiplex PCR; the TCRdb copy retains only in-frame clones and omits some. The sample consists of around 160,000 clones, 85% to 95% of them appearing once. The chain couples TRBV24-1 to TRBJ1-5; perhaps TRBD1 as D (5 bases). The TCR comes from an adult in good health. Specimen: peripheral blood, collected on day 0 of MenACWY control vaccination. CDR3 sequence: CATSDPGTVDSNQPQHF. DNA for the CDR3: TGTGCCACCAGTGACCCGGGGACTGTCGATAGCAATCAGCCCCAGCATTTT.